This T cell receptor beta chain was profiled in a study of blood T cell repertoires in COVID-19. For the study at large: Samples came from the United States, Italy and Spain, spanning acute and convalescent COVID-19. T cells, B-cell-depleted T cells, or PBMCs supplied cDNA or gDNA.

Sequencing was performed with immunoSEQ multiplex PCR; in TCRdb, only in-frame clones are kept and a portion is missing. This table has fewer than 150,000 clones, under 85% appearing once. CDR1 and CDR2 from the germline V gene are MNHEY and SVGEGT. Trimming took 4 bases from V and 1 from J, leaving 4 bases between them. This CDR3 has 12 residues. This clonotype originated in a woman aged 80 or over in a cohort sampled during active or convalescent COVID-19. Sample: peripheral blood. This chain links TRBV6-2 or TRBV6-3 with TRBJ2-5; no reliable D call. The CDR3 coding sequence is TGTGCCAGCAGTTTGAGCCAAGAGACCCAGTACTTC. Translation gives CASSLSQETQYF.